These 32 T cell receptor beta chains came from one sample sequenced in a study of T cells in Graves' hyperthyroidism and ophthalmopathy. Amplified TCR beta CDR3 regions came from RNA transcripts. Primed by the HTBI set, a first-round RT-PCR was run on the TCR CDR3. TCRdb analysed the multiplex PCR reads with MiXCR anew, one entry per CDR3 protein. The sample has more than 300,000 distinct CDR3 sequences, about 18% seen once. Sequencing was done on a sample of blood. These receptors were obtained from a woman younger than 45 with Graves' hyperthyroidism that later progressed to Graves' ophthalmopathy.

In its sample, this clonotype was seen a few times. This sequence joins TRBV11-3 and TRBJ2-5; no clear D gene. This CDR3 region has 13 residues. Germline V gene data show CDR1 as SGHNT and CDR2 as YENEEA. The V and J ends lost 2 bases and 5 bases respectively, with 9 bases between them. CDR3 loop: CASSLNSWETQYF. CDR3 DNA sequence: TGTGCCAGCAGCTTAAATAGTTGGGAGACCCAGTACTTC.

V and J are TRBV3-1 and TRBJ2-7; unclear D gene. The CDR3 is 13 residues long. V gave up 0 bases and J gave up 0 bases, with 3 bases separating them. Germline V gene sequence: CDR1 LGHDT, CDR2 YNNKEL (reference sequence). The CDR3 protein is CASSQDLSYEQYF. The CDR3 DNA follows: TGTGCCAGCAGCCAAGACCTCTCCTACGAGCAGTACTTC.

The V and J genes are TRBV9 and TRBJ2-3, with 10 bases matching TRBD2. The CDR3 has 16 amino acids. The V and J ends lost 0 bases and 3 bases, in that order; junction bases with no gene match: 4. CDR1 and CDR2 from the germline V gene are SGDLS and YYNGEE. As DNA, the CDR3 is TGTGCCAGCAGCGTAGAAGCGGGAGGGCGAACAGATACGCAGTATTTT. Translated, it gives CASSVEAGGRTDTQYF.

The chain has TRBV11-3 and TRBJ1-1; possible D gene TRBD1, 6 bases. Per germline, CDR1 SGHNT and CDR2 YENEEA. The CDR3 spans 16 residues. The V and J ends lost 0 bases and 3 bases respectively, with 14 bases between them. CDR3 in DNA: TGTGCCAGCAGCTTAGAGGCACAGGGTGAGTACACTGAAGCTTTCTTT. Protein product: CASSLEAQGEYTEAFF.

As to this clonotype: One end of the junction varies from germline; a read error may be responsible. The CDR3 DNA reads as TGTGCCACCAGTGATTTGTTGGGACAGGCAATATCTGGGGCCAACGTCCTGGCTTTC. Its translation is CATSDLLGQAISGANVLAF. The chain joins TRBV24-1 to TRBJ2-6; 8 bases are shared with TRBD1. Per germline, CDR1 KGHDR and CDR2 SFDVKD. CDR3 size: 19 residues.

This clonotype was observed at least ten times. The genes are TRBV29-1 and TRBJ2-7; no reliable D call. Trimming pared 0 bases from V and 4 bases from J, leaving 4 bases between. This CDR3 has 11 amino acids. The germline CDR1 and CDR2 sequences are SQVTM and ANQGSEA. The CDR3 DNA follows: TGCAGCGTTGAAGATCGATACGAGCAGTACTTC. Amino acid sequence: CSVEDRYEQYF.

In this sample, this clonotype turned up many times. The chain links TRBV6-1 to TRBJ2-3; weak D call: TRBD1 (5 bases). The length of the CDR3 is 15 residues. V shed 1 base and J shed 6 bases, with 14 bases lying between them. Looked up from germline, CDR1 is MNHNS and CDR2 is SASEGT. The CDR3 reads CASSEGSSGSDTQYF. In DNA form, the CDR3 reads TGTGCCAGCAGTGAAGGATCATCAGGGTCCGATACGCAGTATTTT.

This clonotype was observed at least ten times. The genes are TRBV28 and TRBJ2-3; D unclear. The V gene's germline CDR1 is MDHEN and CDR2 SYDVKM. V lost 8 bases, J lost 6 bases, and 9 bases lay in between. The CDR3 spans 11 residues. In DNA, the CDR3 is TGTGCCAGCCAAGGGTTGGATACGCAGTATTTT. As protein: CASQGLDTQYF.

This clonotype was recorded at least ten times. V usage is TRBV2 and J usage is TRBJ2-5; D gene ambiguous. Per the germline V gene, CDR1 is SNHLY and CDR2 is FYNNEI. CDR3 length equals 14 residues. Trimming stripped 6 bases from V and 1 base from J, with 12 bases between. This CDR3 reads CASSETALQETQYF. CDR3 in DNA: TGTGCCAGCAGCGAGACCGCCCTCCAAGAGACCCAGTACTTC.

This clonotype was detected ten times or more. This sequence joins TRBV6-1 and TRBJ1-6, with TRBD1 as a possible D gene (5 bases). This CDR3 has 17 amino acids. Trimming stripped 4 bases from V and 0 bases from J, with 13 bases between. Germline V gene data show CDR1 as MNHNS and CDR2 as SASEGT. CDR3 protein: CASSGDLRGSYNSPLHF. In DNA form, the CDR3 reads TGTGCCAGCAGTGGAGACCTAAGGGGCTCCTATAATTCACCCCTCCACTTT.

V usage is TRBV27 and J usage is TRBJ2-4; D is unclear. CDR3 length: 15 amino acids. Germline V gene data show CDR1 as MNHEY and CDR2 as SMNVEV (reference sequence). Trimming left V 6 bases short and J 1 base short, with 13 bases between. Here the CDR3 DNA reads TGTGCCAGCAGCCCCTTTCAAGGGGCCAAAAACATTCAGTACTTC. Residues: CASSPFQGAKNIQYF.

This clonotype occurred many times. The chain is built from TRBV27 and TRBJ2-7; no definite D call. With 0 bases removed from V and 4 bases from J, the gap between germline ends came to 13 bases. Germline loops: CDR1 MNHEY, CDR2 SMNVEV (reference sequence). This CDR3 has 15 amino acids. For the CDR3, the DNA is TGTGCCAGCAGTTTATCAGCAACCTACTTGTACGAGCAGTACTTC. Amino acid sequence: CASSLSATYLYEQYF.

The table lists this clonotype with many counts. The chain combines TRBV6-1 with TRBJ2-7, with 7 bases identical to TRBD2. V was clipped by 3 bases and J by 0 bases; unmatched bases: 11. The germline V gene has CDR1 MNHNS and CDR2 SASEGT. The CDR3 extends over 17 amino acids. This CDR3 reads CASSDTSVSLSSYEQYF. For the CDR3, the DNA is TGTGCCAGCAGTGACACTAGCGTAAGCCTTAGCTCCTACGAGCAGTACTTC.

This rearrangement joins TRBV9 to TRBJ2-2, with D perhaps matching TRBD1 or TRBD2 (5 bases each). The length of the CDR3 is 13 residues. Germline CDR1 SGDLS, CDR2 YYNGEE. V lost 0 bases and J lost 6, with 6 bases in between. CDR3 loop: CASSVGGAGELFF. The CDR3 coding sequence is TGTGCCAGCAGCGTAGGAGGGGCCGGGGAGCTGTTTTTT.

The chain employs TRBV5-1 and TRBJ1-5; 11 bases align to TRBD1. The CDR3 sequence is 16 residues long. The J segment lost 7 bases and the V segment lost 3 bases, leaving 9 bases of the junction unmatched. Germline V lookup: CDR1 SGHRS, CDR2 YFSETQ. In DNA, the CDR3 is TGCGCCAGCAGCTCGACCGGGACAGGGGGTTCCCAGCCCCAGCATTTT. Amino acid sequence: CASSSTGTGGSQPQHF.

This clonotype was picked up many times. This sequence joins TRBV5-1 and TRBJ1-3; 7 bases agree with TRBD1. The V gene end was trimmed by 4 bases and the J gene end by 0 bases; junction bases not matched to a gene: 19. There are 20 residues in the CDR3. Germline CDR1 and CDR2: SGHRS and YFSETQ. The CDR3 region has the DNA TGCGCCAGCAGCCGAGACGAACTTGGACAGGCCTTTAGCTCTGGAAACACCATATATTTT. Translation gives CASSRDELGQAFSSGNTIYF.

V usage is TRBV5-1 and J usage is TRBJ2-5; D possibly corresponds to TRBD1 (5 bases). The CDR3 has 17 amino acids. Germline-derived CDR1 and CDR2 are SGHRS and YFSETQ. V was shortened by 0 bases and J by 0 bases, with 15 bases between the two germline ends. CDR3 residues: CASSLAEAGWNQETQYF. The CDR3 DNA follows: TGCGCCAGCAGCTTGGCCGAGGCAGGGTGGAACCAAGAGACCCAGTACTTC.

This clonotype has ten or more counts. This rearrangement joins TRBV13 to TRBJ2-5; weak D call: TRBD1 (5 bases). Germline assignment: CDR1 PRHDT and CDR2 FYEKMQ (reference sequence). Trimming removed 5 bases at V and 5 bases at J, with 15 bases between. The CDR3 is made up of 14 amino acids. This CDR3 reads CASSTPARVETQYF. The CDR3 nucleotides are TGTGCCAGCAGCACACCGGCCAGGGTGGAGACCCAGTACTTC. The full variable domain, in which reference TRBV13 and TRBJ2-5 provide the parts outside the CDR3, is AAGVIQSPRHLIKEKRETATLKCYPIPRHDTVYWYQQGPGQDPQFLISFYEKMQSDKGSIPDRFSAQQFSDYHSELNMSSLELGDSALYFCASSTPARVETQYFGPGTRLLVL.

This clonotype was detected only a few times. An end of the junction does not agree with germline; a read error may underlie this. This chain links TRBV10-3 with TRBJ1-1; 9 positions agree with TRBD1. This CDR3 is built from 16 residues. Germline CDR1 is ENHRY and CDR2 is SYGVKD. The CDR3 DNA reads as TGTGCCATCAGTGGGGGGGCGACAGGGGGAAACACTGGAGCTTTCTTT. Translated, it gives CAISGGATGGNTGAFF.

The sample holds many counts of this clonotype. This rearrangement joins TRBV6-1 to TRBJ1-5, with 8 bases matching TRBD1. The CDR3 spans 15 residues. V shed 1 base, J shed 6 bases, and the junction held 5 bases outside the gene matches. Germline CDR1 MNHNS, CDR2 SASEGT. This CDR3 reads CASSEGTGHVQPQHF. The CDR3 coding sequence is TGTGCCAGCAGTGAAGGGACAGGGCATGTTCAGCCCCAGCATTTT.

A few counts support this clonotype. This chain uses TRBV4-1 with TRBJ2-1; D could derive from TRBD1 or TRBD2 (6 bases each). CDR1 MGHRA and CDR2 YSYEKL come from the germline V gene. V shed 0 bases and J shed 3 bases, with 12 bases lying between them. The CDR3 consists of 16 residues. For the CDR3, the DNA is TGCGCCAGCAGCCAAGAGGGCGGGACACACTACAATGAGCAGTTCTTC. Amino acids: CASSQEGGTHYNEQFF.

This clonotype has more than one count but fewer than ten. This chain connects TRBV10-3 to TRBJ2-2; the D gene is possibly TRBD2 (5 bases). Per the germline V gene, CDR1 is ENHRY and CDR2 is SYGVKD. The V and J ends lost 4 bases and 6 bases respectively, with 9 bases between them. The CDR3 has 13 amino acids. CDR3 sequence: CAISVRDSGELFF. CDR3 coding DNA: TGTGCCATCAGTGTTCGGGATTCCGGGGAGCTGTTTTTT.

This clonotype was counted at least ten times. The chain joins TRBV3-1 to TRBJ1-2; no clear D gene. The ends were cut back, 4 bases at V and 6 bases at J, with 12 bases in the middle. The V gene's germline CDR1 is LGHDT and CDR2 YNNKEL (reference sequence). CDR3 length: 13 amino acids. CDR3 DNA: TGTGCCAGCAGCCGTCAGGCATCGGATGGCTACACCTTC. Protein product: CASSRQASDGYTF.

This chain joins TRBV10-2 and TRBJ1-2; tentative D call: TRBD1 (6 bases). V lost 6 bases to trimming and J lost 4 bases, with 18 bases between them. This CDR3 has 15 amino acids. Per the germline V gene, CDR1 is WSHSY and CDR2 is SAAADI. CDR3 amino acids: CASSAGTRLGYGYTF. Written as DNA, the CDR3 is TGCGCCAGCAGCGCCGGGACACGGTTGGGCTATGGCTACACCTTC.

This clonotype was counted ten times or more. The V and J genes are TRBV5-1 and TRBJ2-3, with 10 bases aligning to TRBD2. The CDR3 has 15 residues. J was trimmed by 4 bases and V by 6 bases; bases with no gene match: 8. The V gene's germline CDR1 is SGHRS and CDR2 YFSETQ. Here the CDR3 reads CASTDSGRLADTQYF. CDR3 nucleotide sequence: TGCGCCAGCACCGATAGCGGGAGGTTGGCAGATACGCAGTATTTT.

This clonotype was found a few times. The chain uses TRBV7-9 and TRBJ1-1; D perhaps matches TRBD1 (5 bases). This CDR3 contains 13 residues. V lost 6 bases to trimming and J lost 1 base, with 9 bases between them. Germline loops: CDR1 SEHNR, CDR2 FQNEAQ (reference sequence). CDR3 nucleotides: TGTGCCAGCAGTGGCGGACAGAACACTGAAGCTTTCTTT. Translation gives CASSGGQNTEAFF.

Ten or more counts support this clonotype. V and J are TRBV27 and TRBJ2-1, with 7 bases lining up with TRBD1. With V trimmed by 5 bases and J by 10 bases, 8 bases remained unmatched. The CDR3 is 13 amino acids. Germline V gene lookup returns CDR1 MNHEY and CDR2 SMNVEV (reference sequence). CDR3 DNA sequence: TGTGCCAGCAGTCAGGGACAGACGGGAGAGCAGTTCTTC. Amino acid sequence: CASSQGQTGEQFF.

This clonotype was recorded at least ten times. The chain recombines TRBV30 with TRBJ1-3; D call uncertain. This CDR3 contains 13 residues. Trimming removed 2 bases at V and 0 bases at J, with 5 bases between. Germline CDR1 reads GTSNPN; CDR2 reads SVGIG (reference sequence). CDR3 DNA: TGTGCCTGGAGTATGGGCTCTGGAAACACCATATATTTT. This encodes CAWSMGSGNTIYF.

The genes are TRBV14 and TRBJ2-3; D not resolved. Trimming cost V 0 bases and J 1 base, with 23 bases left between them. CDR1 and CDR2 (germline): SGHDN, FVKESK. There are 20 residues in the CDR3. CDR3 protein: CASSQEKLIGFVMGTDTQYF. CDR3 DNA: TGTGCCAGCAGCCAAGAAAAACTCATAGGGTTCGTAATGGGCACAGATACGCAGTATTTT.

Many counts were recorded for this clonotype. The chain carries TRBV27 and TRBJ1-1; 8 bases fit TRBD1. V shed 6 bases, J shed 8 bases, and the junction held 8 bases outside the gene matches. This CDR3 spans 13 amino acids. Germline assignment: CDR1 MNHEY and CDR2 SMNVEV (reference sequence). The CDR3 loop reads CASSTHRDREAFF. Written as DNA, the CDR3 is TGTGCCAGCAGCACCCACCGGGACAGGGAAGCTTTCTTT.

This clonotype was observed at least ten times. The CDR3 spells CATTTRDGATDTQYF. Written as DNA, the CDR3 is TGTGCCACCACCACCAGGGATGGGGCCACAGATACGCAGTATTTT. This chain uses TRBV24-1 with TRBJ2-3; possibly TRBD1 for D (5 bases). The CDR3 has 15 amino acids. Germline values: CDR1 KGHDR, CDR2 SFDVKD. V lost 8 bases, J lost 2 bases, and 16 bases lay in between.

The DNA of the CDR3 is TGCAGTGCTAGTAGTTGGTCCGATTTTGGGGCCAACGTCCTGACTTTC. Its protein is CSASSWSDFGANVLTF. This chain links TRBV20-1 with TRBJ2-6; unclear D gene. CDR1 is DFQATT, CDR2 SNEGSKA, per germline (reference sequence). Trimming removed 3 bases from V and 3 bases from J, with 15 bases in between. The CDR3 extends over 16 amino acids.